These 29 T cell receptor beta chains were all obtained from the same sample, sequenced in a study of cytomegalovirus exposure and HLA in healthy donors. Researchers ran the PCR with 60 Vbeta and 13 Jbeta primers. Sequenced by immunoSEQ multiplex PCR; TCRdb stores in-frame clones only, minus some. The sample lists fewer than 85,000 clones, around 72% occurring once. Sequenced input: PBMCs. Receptors originate from a woman aged 40 to 50 in good health and CMV-seropositive.

V gene TRBV4-1 combines with J gene TRBJ1-6; 7 nucleotides align to TRBD1. There are 15 residues in the CDR3. CDR1 is MGHRA and CDR2 is YSYEKL in the germline V gene. The trim removed 3 bases at V and 9 bases at J, leaving 8 bases unmatched. CDR3 bases: TGCGCCAGCAGCCAGGACAGGCCGGAGATTTCACCCCTCCACTTT. Translating gives CASSQDRPEISPLHF.

The chain carries TRBV5-8 and TRBJ1-5; unclear D gene. The CDR3 runs to 12 residues. Germline-derived CDR1 and CDR2 are SGHTS and YDEGEE. Trimming left V 6 bases short and J 4 bases short, with 8 bases between. The DNA for the CDR3 is TGTGCCAGCACCCCGCGGAATCAGCCCCAGCATTTT. Protein product: CASTPRNQPQHF.

The chain uses TRBV7-9 and TRBJ2-5; a possible D gene is TRBD1 (6 bases). V was shortened by 1 base and J by 1 base, with 7 bases between the two germline ends. This CDR3 comprises 14 residues. In germline, CDR1 is SEHNR, CDR2 FQNEAQ (reference sequence). The CDR3 loop reads CASSLVTGQETQYF. CDR3 DNA: TGTGCCAGCAGCTTAGTGACAGGCCAAGAGACCCAGTACTTC.

This chain connects TRBV27 to TRBJ2-7, with 7 bases lining up with TRBD1. The J segment lost 3 bases and the V segment lost 8 bases, leaving 7 bases of the junction unmatched. The germline CDR1 and CDR2 sequences are MNHEY and SMNVEV (reference sequence). This CDR3 region has 13 residues. CDR3 residues: CASSFSGGYEQYF. CDR3 coding DNA: TGTGCCAGCTCGTTCTCAGGGGGCTACGAGCAGTACTTC.

The chain carries TRBV4-1 and TRBJ1-2; no clear D. This CDR3 has 14 residues. Deletions cut 0 bases from V and 1 base from J, with 6 bases between. Germline V CDR1 and CDR2: MGHRA, YSYEKL. This CDR3 is CASSQDSRNYGYTF. DNA for the CDR3: TGCGCCAGCAGCCAAGACAGTCGTAACTATGGCTACACCTTC.

In DNA, the CDR3 is TGTGCCAGCAGCTCCGGTGGAGAAGTTGGTCAGCCCCAGCATTTT. Protein: CASSSGGEVGQPQHF. This chain connects TRBV6-1 to TRBJ1-5, with D hard to call. The V gene's germline CDR1 is MNHNS and CDR2 SASEGT. CDR3 length: 15 residues. Between the trimmed V and J ends, which lost 6 bases and 6 bases, there was a span of 18 bases.

This chain uses TRBV5-1 with TRBJ1-1; 8 bases are a match to TRBD1. The CDR3 loop spans 13 amino acids. With 4 bases clipped from V and 6 bases from J, the junction kept 5 bases outside the gene matches. The V gene's germline CDR1 is SGHRS and CDR2 YFSETQ. Here the CDR3 reads CASSLGQGSEAFF. CDR3 sequence (DNA): TGCGCCAGCAGCCTCGGACAGGGCTCTGAAGCTTTCTTT.

The V and J genes are TRBV19 and TRBJ1-1; a possible D gene is TRBD1 (6 bases). The CDR3 consists of 14 residues. Germline V gene data show CDR1 as LNHDA and CDR2 as SQIVND (reference sequence). V was cut by 8 bases and J by 0 bases, with 13 bases left in between. CDR3 residues: CASGATGLNTEAFF. The CDR3, as DNA: TGTGCCAGTGGCGCTACAGGGCTGAACACTGAAGCTTTCTTT.

The V call is TRBV7-2, the J call TRBJ2-5; a possible D gene is TRBD1 (6 bases). V lost 5 bases, J lost 3 bases, and 16 bases lay in between. Germline CDR1 is SGHTA and CDR2 is FQGNSA. This CDR3 comprises 15 residues. The CDR3 sequence is CASSQGGSTEETQYF. CDR3 DNA sequence: TGTGCCAGCAGCCAAGGGGGATCGACGGAAGAGACCCAGTACTTC.

The chain joins TRBV27 to TRBJ2-1; no reliable D call. Germline loops: CDR1 MNHEY, CDR2 SMNVEV (reference sequence). Deletions cut 2 bases from V and 5 bases from J, with 4 bases between. This CDR3 spans 12 amino acids. The CDR3, as DNA: TGTGCCAGCAGTTTAGGCCACAATGAGCAGTTCTTC. Its protein is CASSLGHNEQFF.

J is TRBJ1-3 and V is TRBV30, with D hard to call. The CDR3 is 13 residues long. Trimming shortened V by 2 bases and J by 5 bases, and 10 bases separated the two germline ends. Germline V gene data show CDR1 as GTSNPN and CDR2 as SVGIG (reference sequence). CDR3 bases: TGTGCCTGGAGTACCAACGGGAGAAACACCATATATTTT. Its translation: CAWSTNGRNTIYF.

The chain employs TRBV25-1 and TRBJ1-2, with a tentative D call TRBD1 (6 bases). The germline V gene has CDR1 MGHDK and CDR2 SYGVNS. This CDR3 is 14 amino acids long. V lost 8 bases, J lost 6 bases, and 19 bases lay in between. In DNA, the CDR3 is TGTGCCAGCGGGGGCAGGGCAGATATAGATGGCTACACCTTC. Protein product: CASGGRADIDGYTF.

DNA for the CDR3: TGCAGCGTTCTCCCAGGGGGCGACGAGCAGTACTTC. Its translation: CSVLPGGDEQYF. This rearrangement joins TRBV29-1 to TRBJ2-7; 8 positions agree with TRBD1. CDR1 SQVTM and CDR2 ANQGSEA come from the germline V gene. This CDR3 spans 12 amino acids. The V and J ends lost 5 bases and 5 bases, in that order; junction bases with no gene match: 5.

The rearrangement joins TRBV6-5 to TRBJ2-7, with a tentative D call TRBD2 (6 bases). CDR3 size: 16 residues. Germline CDR1 is MNHEY and CDR2 is SVGAGI. V shed 1 base and J shed 0 bases, with 13 bases lying between them. CDR3 nucleotide sequence: TGTGCCAGCAGTTACTTTGGCGGGGCCAGCTCCTACGAGCAGTACTTC. Its translation is CASSYFGGASSYEQYF.

The chain employs TRBV25-1 and TRBJ2-7; 11 bases are a match to TRBD1. The J segment lost 3 bases and the V segment lost 3 bases, leaving 4 bases of the junction unmatched. Looked up from germline, CDR1 is MGHDK and CDR2 is SYGVNS. The CDR3 runs to 15 residues. This CDR3 is CASSDSGTGGYEQYF. CDR3 nucleotide sequence: TGTGCCAGCAGTGACTCCGGGACAGGGGGCTACGAGCAGTACTTC.

In this sample, this clone turned up a few times. The rearrangement links TRBV6-5 to TRBJ1-2; tentatively, D is TRBD1 (6 bases). Germline loops: CDR1 MNHEY, CDR2 SVGAGI. Trimming cost V 4 bases and J 6 bases, with 18 bases left between them. CDR3 length: 15 amino acids. The CDR3 is CASSSILGRGDGYTF. In nucleotides, the CDR3 is TGTGCCAGCAGTTCTATCCTCGGCAGGGGTGATGGCTACACCTTC.

The chain uses TRBV7-9 and TRBJ2-1, with 7 bases aligning to TRBD1. This CDR3 region has 16 residues. CDR1 and CDR2 (germline): SEHNR, FQNEAQ (reference sequence). V lost 4 bases, J lost 6 bases, and 12 bases stayed unmatched. The CDR3 loop is CASSSWPGTVSNEQFF. The CDR3 DNA reads as TGTGCCAGCAGCTCCTGGCCCGGGACAGTAAGCAATGAGCAGTTCTTC.

The chain is built from TRBV18 and TRBJ1-4; D perhaps matches TRBD1 (5 bases). The V and J ends lost 4 bases and 5 bases respectively, with 8 bases between them. The CDR3 is 13 amino acids. Looked up from germline, CDR1 is KGHSH and CDR2 is LQKENI. The CDR3 region has the DNA TGTGCCAGCTCACGAGACAGAAATGAAAAACTGTTTTTT. Protein sequence: CASSRDRNEKLFF. The whole variable domain, filled in from reference TRBV18 and TRBJ1-4, reads NAGVMQNPRHLVRRRGQEARLRCSPMKGHSHVYWYRQLPEEGLKFMVYLQKENIIDESGMPKERFSAEFPKEGPSILRIQQVVRGDSAAYFCASSRDRNEKLFFGSGTQLSVL.

The chain links TRBV6-5 to TRBJ2-7, with TRBD1 matching over 7 bases. This CDR3 is 14 amino acids long. Losses at the gene ends were 6 bases for V and 3 bases for J; bases not matched to a gene: 8. The V gene's germline CDR1 is MNHEY and CDR2 SVGAGI. CDR3 DNA sequence: TGTGCCAGCAGCCAAAACAGGGGAATCTACGAGCAGTACTTC. Translation: CASSQNRGIYEQYF.

This chain uses TRBV5-1 with TRBJ2-5; 7 nucleotides match TRBD1. J gave up 4 bases and V 0 bases, and 9 bases lay outside the gene matches. Germline V lookup: CDR1 SGHRS, CDR2 YFSETQ. This CDR3 region has 16 residues. CDR3 coding DNA: TGCGCCAGCAGCTTGGAACCCAGGGGGTACTTAGAGACCCAGTACTTC. Amino acid sequence: CASSLEPRGYLETQYF. Combining the CDR3 with reference TRBV5-1 and TRBJ2-5 gives the whole variable domain KAGVTQTPRYLIKTRGQQVTLSCSPISGHRSVSWYQQTPGQGLQFLFEYFSETQRNKGNFPGRFSGRQFSNSRSEMNVSTLELGDSALYLCASSLEPRGYLETQYFGPGTRLLVL.

The table lists this clone with a count of one. The gene calls are TRBV30 and TRBJ2-7; 7 nucleotides match TRBD2. Trimming removed 2 bases from V and 1 base from J; junction bases left unmatched: 5. This CDR3 has 14 residues. Germline lookup yields CDR1 GTSNPN and CDR2 SVGIG (reference sequence). CDR3 sequence: CAWSQASGSYEQYF. CDR3 sequence (DNA): TGTGCCTGGAGTCAGGCTAGCGGATCCTACGAGCAGTACTTC.

The chain is built from TRBV5-1 and TRBJ2-3; 9 positions match TRBD2. The junction had 6 bases not matched to a gene; V was cut back by 3 bases and J by 1 base. Per the germline V gene, CDR1 is SGHRS and CDR2 is YFSETQ. The CDR3 has 16 residues. Here the CDR3 DNA reads TGCGCCAGCAGCTCCCGAATAGCGGGGGGCACAGATACGCAGTATTTT. This encodes CASSSRIAGGTDTQYF.

The chain carries TRBV5-1 and TRBJ1-6; D uncertain. The germline V and J ends were trimmed by 0 bases and 8 bases, with 9 bases remaining between them. Germline V CDR1 and CDR2: SGHRS, YFSETQ. The CDR3 loop spans 14 amino acids. This CDR3 is CASSLDVSYSPLHF. DNA for the CDR3: TGCGCCAGCAGCTTGGATGTATCGTATTCACCCCTCCACTTT. Based on the CDR3 plus reference TRBV5-1 and TRBJ1-6, the full variable domain is KAGVTQTPRYLIKTRGQQVTLSCSPISGHRSVSWYQQTPGQGLQFLFEYFSETQRNKGNFPGRFSGRQFSNSRSEMNVSTLELGDSALYLCASSLDVSYSPLHFGNGTRLTVT.

This clone appeared a few times. The chain is built from TRBV5-4 and TRBJ2-7; D is possibly TRBD2 (6 bases). In germline, CDR1 is SGHNT, CDR2 YYREEE (reference sequence). Trimming cost V 5 bases and J 2 bases, with 17 bases left between them. The CDR3 has 15 amino acids. The CDR3 loop reads CASSKTAGRPYEQYF. CDR3 nucleotide sequence: TGTGCCAGCAGTAAAACAGCCGGGAGACCCTACGAGCAGTACTTC. The whole variable domain, remainder taken from reference TRBV5-4 and TRBJ2-7, is ETGVTQSPTHLIKTRGQQVTLRCSSQSGHNTVSWYQQALGQGPQFIFQYYREEENGRGNFPPRFSGLQFPNYSSELNVNALELDDSALYLCASSKTAGRPYEQYFGPGTRLTVT.

The V and J genes are TRBV9 and TRBJ2-1, with 11 bases identical to TRBD2. This CDR3 comprises 15 residues. The junction had 4 bases not matched to a gene; V was cut back by 2 bases and J by 6 bases. Looked up from germline, CDR1 is SGDLS and CDR2 is YYNGEE. The CDR3 DNA follows: TGTGCCAGCAGCGTTCTTAGCGGGGGGGTCAATGAGCAGTTCTTC. Its translation is CASSVLSGGVNEQFF. The complete variable domain, with remaining parts taken from reference TRBV9 and TRBJ2-1, reads DSGVTQTPKHLITATGQRVTLRCSPRSGDLSVYWYQQSLDQGLQFLIQYYNGEERAKGNILERFSAQQFPDLHSELNLSSLELGDSALYFCASSVLSGGVNEQFFGPGTRLTVL.

The V gene is TRBV4-2, the J gene TRBJ2-5; D is uncertain. The CDR3 consists of 14 residues. Germline V lookup: CDR1 LGHNA, CDR2 YNFKEQ. The V end lost 1 base, the J end lost 4 bases, and 10 bases lay between the germline ends. This chain's CDR3 is CASSQGAVGETQYF. DNA for the CDR3: TGTGCCAGCAGCCAAGGTGCAGTTGGAGAGACCCAGTACTTC.

The rearrangement links TRBV10-1 to TRBJ2-7; D may be TRBD1 (6 bases). Trimming shortened V by 7 bases and J by 3 bases, and 13 bases separated the two germline ends. This CDR3 region has 13 residues. The germline V gene has CDR1 WNHNN and CDR2 SYGVQD (reference sequence). The CDR3 DNA follows: TGCGCCAGCAAGATAGGACAGTACTACGAGCAGTACTTC. Amino acids: CASKIGQYYEQYF.

The chain combines TRBV7-8 with TRBJ2-5; D perhaps matches TRBD2 (5 bases). V gave up 1 base and J gave up 6 bases, with 18 bases separating them. The CDR3 totals 16 residues. Looked up from germline, CDR1 is SGHVS and CDR2 is FQNEAQ. The CDR3 loop reads CASSLVGGRLEQTQYF. The CDR3, as DNA: TGTGCCAGCAGCTTAGTTGGCGGGCGTCTAGAACAGACCCAGTACTTC.

This clone was seen only a few times. This sequence joins TRBV13 and TRBJ2-7, with TRBD1 matching over 10 bases. The CDR3 consists of 15 residues. The germline V gene encodes CDR1 PRHDT and CDR2 FYEKMQ (reference sequence). After removal of 3 bases from V and 4 bases from J, the junction contained 6 bases not matched to a gene. In DNA, the CDR3 is TGTGCCAGCAGCTTGAGGGGACAGGGGATATACGAGCAGTACTTC. It specifies CASSLRGQGIYEQYF.